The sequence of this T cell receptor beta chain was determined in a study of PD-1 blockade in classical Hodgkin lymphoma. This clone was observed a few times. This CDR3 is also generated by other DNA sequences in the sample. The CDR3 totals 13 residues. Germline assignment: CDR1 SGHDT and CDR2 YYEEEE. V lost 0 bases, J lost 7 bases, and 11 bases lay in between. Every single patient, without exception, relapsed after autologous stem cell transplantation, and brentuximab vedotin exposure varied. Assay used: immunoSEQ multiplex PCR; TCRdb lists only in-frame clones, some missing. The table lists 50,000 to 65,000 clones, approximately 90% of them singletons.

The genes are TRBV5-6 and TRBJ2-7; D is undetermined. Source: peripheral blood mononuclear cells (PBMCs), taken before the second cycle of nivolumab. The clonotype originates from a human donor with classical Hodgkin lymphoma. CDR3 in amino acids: CASSLVAVQEQYF. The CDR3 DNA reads TGTGCCAGCAGCTTGGTTGCGGTTCAAGAGCAGTACTTC. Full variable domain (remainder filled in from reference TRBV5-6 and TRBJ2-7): DAGVTQSPTHLIKTRGQQVTLRCSPKSGHDTVSWYQQALGQGPQFIFQYYEEEERQRGNFPDRFSGHQFPNYSSELNVNALLLGDSALYLCASSLVAVQEQYFGPGTRLTVT.